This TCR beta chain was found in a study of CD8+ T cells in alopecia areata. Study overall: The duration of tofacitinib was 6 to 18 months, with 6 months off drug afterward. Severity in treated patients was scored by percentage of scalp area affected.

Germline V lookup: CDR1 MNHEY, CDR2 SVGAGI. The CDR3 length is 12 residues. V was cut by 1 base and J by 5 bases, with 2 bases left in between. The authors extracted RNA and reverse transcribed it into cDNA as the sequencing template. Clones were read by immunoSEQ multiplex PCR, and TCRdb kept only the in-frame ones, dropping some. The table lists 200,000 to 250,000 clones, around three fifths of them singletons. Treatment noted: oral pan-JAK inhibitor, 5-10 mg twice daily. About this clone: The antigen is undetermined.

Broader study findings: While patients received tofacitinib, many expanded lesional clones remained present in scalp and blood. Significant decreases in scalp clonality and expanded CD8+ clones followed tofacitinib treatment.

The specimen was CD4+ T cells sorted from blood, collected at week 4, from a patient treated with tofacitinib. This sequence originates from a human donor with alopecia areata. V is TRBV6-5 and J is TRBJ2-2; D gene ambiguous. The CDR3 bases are TGTGCCAGCAGTTACTTTACCGGGGAGCTGTTTTTT. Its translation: CASSYFTGELFF.